Below, 7 T cell receptor beta chains from the same sample are listed, as sequenced in a study of early T cells in non-severe SARS-CoV-2 infection. Via MiXCR, TCRdb re-called the 5' RACE reads, giving one row per CDR3 protein. The top ten clones hold about 8.3% of a sample with about 42,000 distinct CDR3 sequences, roughly 6% of them seen once. Sequenced here: whole blood, sampled at baseline. These receptors were obtained from an adult who was a healthcare worker with PCR-confirmed SARS-CoV-2 infection or an uninfected control (not recorded which).

This clonotype has a count of ten or more. The chain employs TRBV12-3 or TRBV12-4 and TRBJ1-1; TRBD1 agrees at 7 bases. The CDR3 contains 13 residues. The junction had 6 bases not matched to a gene; V was cut back by 6 bases and J by 5 bases. DNA for the CDR3: TGTGCCAGCAGGTTACAGGGGATGACTGAAGCTTTCTTT. Residues: CASRLQGMTEAFF.

The count of this clonotype is one. This may arise from a read error, as a much more abundant clone is one base away. The chain is built from TRBV5-1 and TRBJ1-3, with no clear D. CDR3 length: 16 residues. The germline V gene has CDR1 SGHRS and CDR2 YFSETQ. This CDR3 is CAGSLGPALSGNTIYF. The CDR3 coding sequence is TGCGCCGGCAGCTTGGGCCCCGCACTCTCTGGAAACACCATATATTTT.

As concerns this clonotype: One end of the junction fails to match germline, which may point to a read error. This sequence joins TRBV6-5 and TRBJ2-2; 10 nucleotides align to TRBD2. The CDR3 sequence is 16 residues long. CDR1 MNHEY and CDR2 SVGAGI come from the germline V gene. CDR3 residues: CAGSISGGLNTGELFF. In nucleotides, the CDR3 is TGTGCCGGCAGCATTAGCGGGGGGCTCAACACCGGGGAGCTGTTTTTT.

The table lists this clonotype with many counts. CDR3 region: CASTRQDNEQFF. The CDR3 nucleotides are TGTGCCAGCACAAGACAGGACAATGAGCAGTTCTTC. The chain recombines TRBV2 with TRBJ2-1; D possibly corresponds to TRBD1 (6 bases). Germline V gene sequence: CDR1 SNHLY, CDR2 FYNNEI. Trimming left V 7 bases short and J 5 bases short, with 9 bases between. This CDR3 has 12 amino acids.

This clonotype has a count of ten or more. The chain links TRBV4-3 to TRBJ2-2, with 7 bases aligning to TRBD2. CDR1 is LGHNA and CDR2 is YSLEER in the germline V gene. The junction had 6 bases not matched to a gene; V was cut back by 5 bases and J by 6 bases. This CDR3 spans 14 amino acids. CDR3: CASSWASGPGELFF. The CDR3 DNA reads TGCGCCAGCAGCTGGGCTAGCGGTCCCGGGGAGCTGTTTTTT.

The sample holds many counts of this clonotype. The J gene is TRBJ2-5, the V gene TRBV20-1; possibly TRBD1 for D (7 bases). Trimming pared 4 bases from V and 5 bases from J, leaving 17 bases between. The CDR3 is 14 amino acids. Germline V gene lookup returns CDR1 DFQATT and CDR2 SNEGSKA (reference sequence). DNA of the CDR3: TGCAGTGCTAAGTACGGCAGGGGGAGGGAGACCCAGTACTTC. The encoded protein is CSAKYGRGRETQYF.

This clonotype was recorded many times. The rearrangement joins TRBV7-2 to TRBJ2-5, with a tentative D call TRBD1 (6 bases). Germline loops: CDR1 SGHTA, CDR2 FQGNSA. V was shortened by 3 bases and J by 3 bases, with 11 bases between the two germline ends. This CDR3 has 14 residues. The CDR3 DNA reads as TGTGCCAGCAGCTTTCCGGGACAAGAAGAGACCCAGTACTTC. Residues: CASSFPGQEETQYF.